This T cell receptor (beta chain) originates from a study of blood T cell repertoires in COVID-19. TCRdb's copy holds only in-frame clones and misses some; the assay was immunoSEQ multiplex PCR. The sample lists about 300,000 clones; around 87% were seen once. This clone was found once. The CDR3 spans 15 residues. Germline CDR1 and CDR2: MDHEN and SYDVKM. V lost 3 bases to trimming and J lost 4 bases; unmatched junction nucleotides: 5. The chain has TRBV28 and TRBJ1-2; TRBD1 matches 10 bases. The sample comprised peripheral blood. The clonotype was recovered from a man between 65 and 85 years old with acute or convalescent COVID-19. The CDR3 region is CASSFGQGGGYGYTF. The CDR3 DNA reads as TGTGCCAGCAGTTTCGGACAGGGGGGTGGCTATGGCTACACCTTC.